This TCR beta chain is drawn from a study of T cell repertoires in aging, cancer and after chemotherapy. This clonotype was seen more than once but under ten times. Peripheral blood genomic DNA, not sorted cells or RNA, was the template. Rearranged V-D-J TRB sequences were amplified with a mixed TRB-A/B primer pool. TCRdb reprocessed the multiplex PCR reads with MiXCR, giving one entry per CDR3 protein. The sample has approximately 1,500 distinct CDR3 sequences, approximately 30% seen once. This clonotype was sampled from a human donor with a solid tumor. Source material: blood.

The DNA for the CDR3 is TGTGCCAGCACCCCTGGAGGGGGGCCACACAATGAGCAGTTCTTC. As protein: CASTPGGGPHNEQFF. The genes are TRBV12-3 or TRBV12-4 and TRBJ2-1; D may match TRBD1 or TRBD2 (6 bases each). The CDR3 has 15 residues. V was trimmed by 7 bases and J by 5 bases, leaving 18 bases between them.